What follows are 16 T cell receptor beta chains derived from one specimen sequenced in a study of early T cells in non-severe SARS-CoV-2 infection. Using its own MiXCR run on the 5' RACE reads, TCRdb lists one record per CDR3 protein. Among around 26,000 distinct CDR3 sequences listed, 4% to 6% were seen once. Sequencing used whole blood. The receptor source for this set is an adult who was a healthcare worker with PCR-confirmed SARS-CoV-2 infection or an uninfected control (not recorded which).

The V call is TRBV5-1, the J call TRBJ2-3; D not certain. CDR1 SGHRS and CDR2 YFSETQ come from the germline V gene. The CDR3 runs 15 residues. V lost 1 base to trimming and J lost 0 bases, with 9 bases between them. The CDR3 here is CASSLSHPSTDTQYF. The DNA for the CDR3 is TGCGCCAGCAGCTTGTCCCACCCTAGCACAGATACGCAGTATTTT.

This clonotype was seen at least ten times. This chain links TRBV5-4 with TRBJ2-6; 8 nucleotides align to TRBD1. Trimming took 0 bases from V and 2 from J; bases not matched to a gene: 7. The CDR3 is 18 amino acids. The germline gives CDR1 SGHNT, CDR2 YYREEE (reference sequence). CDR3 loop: CASSLGGTGWAGANVLTF. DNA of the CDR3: TGTGCCAGCAGCTTGGGAGGGACAGGTTGGGCTGGGGCCAACGTCCTGACTTTC.

The chain's CDR3 is CASSFTSSYNEQFF. The CDR3 bases are TGTGCCAGCAGTTTTACTAGCTCCTACAATGAGCAGTTCTTC. The chain couples TRBV12-3 or TRBV12-4 to TRBJ2-1, with D possibly TRBD2 on 5 matching bases. Trimming took off 3 bases at V and 0 bases at J, with 6 bases between the two ends. There are 14 residues in the CDR3.

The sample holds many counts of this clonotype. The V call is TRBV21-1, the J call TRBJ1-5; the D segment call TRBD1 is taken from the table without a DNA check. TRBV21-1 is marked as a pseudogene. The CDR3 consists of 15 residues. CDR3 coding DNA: TGTGCCAGCAGCATAGGACAGGGCCACTTTCAGCCCCAGCATTTT. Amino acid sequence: CASSIGQGHFQPQHF.

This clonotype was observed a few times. The CDR3 nucleotides read TGTGCCAGCTCACCACCGACAGGGCACACAGATACGCAGTATTTT. Translation gives CASSPPTGHTDTQYF. V usage is TRBV18 and J usage is TRBJ2-3; 7 positions match TRBD1. Germline CDR1 is KGHSH and CDR2 is LQKENI. V was clipped by 0 bases and J by 2 bases; unmatched bases: 2. The CDR3 is 15 residues long.

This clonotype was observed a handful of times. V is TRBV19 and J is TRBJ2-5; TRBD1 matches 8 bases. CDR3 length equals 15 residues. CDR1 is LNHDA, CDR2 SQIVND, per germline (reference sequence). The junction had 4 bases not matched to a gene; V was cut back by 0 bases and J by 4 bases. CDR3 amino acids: CASSIDARGRETQYF. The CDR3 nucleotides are TGTGCCAGTAGTATAGATGCCAGGGGGCGAGAGACCCAGTACTTC. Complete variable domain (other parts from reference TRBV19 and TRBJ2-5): DGGITQSPKYLFRKEGQNVTLSCEQNLNHDAMYWYRQDPGQGLRLIYYSQIVNDFQKGDIAEGYSVSREKKESFPLTVTSAQKNPTAFYLCASSIDARGRETQYFGPGTRLLVL.

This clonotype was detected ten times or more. This chain's CDR3 is CASGGHEQYF. As DNA, the CDR3 is TGTGCCAGCGGGGGGCACGAGCAGTACTTC. The chain has TRBV6-1 and TRBJ2-7, with D perhaps assigned TRBD1 or TRBD2 (6 bases each). Trimming took 8 bases from V and 5 from J, leaving 7 bases between them. The germline V gene has CDR1 MNHNS and CDR2 SASEGT. This CDR3 is built from 10 residues.

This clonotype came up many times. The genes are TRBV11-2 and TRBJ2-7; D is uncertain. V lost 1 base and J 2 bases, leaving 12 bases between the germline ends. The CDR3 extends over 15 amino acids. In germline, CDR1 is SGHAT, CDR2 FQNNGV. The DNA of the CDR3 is TGTGCCAGCAGCTTAGGGGTTCAGCCGCCCTACGAGCAGTACTTC. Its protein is CASSLGVQPPYEQYF. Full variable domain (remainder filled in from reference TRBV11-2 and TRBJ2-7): EAGVAQSPRYKIIEKRQSVAFWCNPISGHATLYWYQQILGQGPKLLIQFQNNGVVDDSQLPKDRFSAERLKGVDSTLKIQPAKLEDSAVYLCASSLGVQPPYEQYFGPGTRLTVT.

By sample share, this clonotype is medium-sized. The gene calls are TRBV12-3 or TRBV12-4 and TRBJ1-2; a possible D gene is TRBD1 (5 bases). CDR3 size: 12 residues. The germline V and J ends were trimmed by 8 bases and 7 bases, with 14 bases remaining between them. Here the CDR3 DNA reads TGTGCCAGCGGGGACCCCTGGAGTGGCTACACCTTC. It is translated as CASGDPWSGYTF.

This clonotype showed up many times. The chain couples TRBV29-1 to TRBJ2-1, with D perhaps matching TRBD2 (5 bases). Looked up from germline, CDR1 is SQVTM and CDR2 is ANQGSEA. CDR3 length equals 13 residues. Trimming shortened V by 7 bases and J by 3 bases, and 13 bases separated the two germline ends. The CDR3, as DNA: TGCAGCGCAGGACTGCCCATCTACAATGAGCAGTTCTTC. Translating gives CSAGLPIYNEQFF.

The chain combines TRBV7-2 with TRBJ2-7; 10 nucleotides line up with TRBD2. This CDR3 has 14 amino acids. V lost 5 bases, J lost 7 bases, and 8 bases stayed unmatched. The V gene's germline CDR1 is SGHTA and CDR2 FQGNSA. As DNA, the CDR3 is TGTGCCAGCAGCCGACTAGCGGGCGCTGGAGAGCAGTACTTC. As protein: CASSRLAGAGEQYF.

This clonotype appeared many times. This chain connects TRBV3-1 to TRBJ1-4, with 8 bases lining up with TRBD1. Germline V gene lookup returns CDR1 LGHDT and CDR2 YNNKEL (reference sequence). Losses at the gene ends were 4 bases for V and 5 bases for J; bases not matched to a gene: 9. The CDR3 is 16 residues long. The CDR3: CASSPLPGQANEKLFF. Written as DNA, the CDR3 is TGTGCCAGCAGCCCCCTACCGGGACAGGCGAATGAAAAACTGTTTTTT.

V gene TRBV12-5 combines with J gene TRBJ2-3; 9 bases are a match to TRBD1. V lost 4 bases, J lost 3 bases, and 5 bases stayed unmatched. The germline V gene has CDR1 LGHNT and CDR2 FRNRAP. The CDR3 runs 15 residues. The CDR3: CASGSGDRATDTQYF. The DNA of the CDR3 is TGTGCTAGTGGTTCGGGGGACAGGGCAACAGATACGCAGTATTTT.

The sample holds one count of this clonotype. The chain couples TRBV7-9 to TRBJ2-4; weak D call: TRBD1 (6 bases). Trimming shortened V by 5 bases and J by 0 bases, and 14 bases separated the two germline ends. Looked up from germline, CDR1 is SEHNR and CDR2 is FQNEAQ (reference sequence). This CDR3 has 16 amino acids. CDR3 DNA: TGTGCCAGCAGCAATGACAGGCTTCTAGCCAAAAACATTCAGTACTTC. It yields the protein CASSNDRLLAKNIQYF.

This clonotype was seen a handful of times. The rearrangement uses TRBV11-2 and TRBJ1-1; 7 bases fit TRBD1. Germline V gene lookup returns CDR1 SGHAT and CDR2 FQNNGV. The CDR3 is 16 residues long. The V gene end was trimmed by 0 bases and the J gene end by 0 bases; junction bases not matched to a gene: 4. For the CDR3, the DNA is TGTGCCAGCAGCTTAGAGCCGGGACAGCTGAACACTGAAGCTTTCTTT. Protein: CASSLEPGQLNTEAFF.

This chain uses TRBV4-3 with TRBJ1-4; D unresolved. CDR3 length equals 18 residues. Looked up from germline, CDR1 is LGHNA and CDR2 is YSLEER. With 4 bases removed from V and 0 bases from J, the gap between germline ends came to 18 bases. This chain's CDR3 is CASSPFGGPTATNEKLFF. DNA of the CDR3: TGCGCCAGCAGCCCCTTCGGAGGTCCTACCGCAACTAATGAAAAACTGTTTTTT.